This T cell receptor (beta chain) comes out of a study of cytomegalovirus exposure and HLA in healthy donors. On the study more broadly: Around 190 million T cells yielded 117 million unique TCR beta sequences, as an earlier analysis found.

This clone occurred a few times. The antigen is unknown. PCR employed 60 Vbeta and 13 Jbeta primers. Using immunoSEQ multiplex PCR, the repertoire was profiled, and TCRdb retains in-frame clones only, with some absent. The data show about 220,000 clones, approximately 79% seen once. The CDR3 totals 14 residues. Germline trimming cut 3 bases from V and 6 bases from J; bases unmatched to any gene: 6. CDR1 and CDR2 from the germline V gene are SGHDN and FVKESK. Whole-study findings and limits: In a later analysis, DRB1 alleles had the most associated TCRs; HLA-C alleles the fewest. Further analysis, carried out later, found HLA-associated TCR beta chains more clonally expanded than equally common other chains.

This TCR derives from a male donor in good health and CMV-seronegative. The V gene is TRBV14, the J gene TRBJ1-1, with 8 positions matching TRBD1. The sequenced sample consisted of PBMCs. Written as DNA, the CDR3 is TGTGCCAGCAGCCAGAATACAGGGGGGGCTGAAGCTTTCTTT. Translation gives CASSQNTGGAEAFF.